A single sample is the source of the 5 T cell receptor beta chains below, sequenced in a study of spatial heterogeneity in lung cancer. Notes on the study in general: The study found that expanded intratumoral alpha and beta TCR counts tracked tumor mutation counts.

Each CDR3 protein is one row after TCRdb ran MiXCR on the 5' RACE reads. Among 6,000 to 7,500 distinct CDR3 sequences listed, 1% to 1.5% were seen once. Time point described: sample taken at primary tumor resection. Their specific antigens are unknown. The sequencing used lung tumor tissue, collected at surgery. The receptors were gathered from a male donor with early-stage non-small cell lung cancer.

This clonotype was seen at least ten times. For the CDR3, the DNA is TGTGCCAGCAGCTTAGATGGCCTCTCGAACACTGAAGCTTTCTTT. Its protein is CASSLDGLSNTEAFF. The rearrangement links TRBV7-6 to TRBJ1-1, with D unclear. Trimming removed 1 base from V and 1 base from J, with 10 bases in between. This CDR3 contains 15 residues. In germline, CDR1 is SGHVS, CDR2 FNYEAQ.

Ten or more counts support this clonotype. CDR3 nucleotide sequence: TGCAGTGCTAGAGATCGACGGACGAACACTGAAGCTTTCTTT. This sequence encodes CSARDRRTNTEAFF. The chain couples TRBV20-1 to TRBJ1-1; unclear D gene. Germline CDR1 and CDR2: DFQATT and SNEGSKA (reference sequence). V was cut by 0 bases and J by 1 base, with 9 bases left in between. The CDR3 has 14 residues.

This clonotype was recorded at least ten times. This sequence joins TRBV6-1 and TRBJ2-1, with 7 bases lining up with TRBD2. The trim removed 4 bases at V and 2 bases at J, leaving 8 bases unmatched. The CDR3 spans 16 residues. The germline V gene encodes CDR1 MNHNS and CDR2 SASEGT. The CDR3, as DNA: TGTGCCAGCAGTGGGCCCGAGGCGGGGGCCTACAATGAGCAGTTCTTC. This codes for CASSGPEAGAYNEQFF.

In its sample, this clonotype was seen many times. This chain connects TRBV20-1 to TRBJ2-7; D gene unclear. Germline assignment: CDR1 DFQATT and CDR2 SNEGSKA (reference sequence). CDR3 length: 13 residues. V shed 2 bases and J shed 2 bases, with 10 bases lying between them. The CDR3 is CSARSLEAYEQYF. As DNA, the CDR3 is TGCAGTGCTAGATCCTTAGAAGCCTACGAGCAGTACTTC.

This clonotype has at least ten counts. The chain links TRBV7-9 to TRBJ2-7, with 7 bases lining up with TRBD2. This CDR3 spans 13 amino acids. V was clipped by 7 bases and J by 0 bases; unmatched bases: 3. CDR1 and CDR2 (germline): SEHNR, FQNEAQ (reference sequence). CDR3 bases: TGTGCCAGCACTCGGGGGGACTCCTACGAGCAGTACTTC. Amino acid sequence: CASTRGDSYEQYF.